This TCR beta chain was recovered during a study of blood T cells in healthy people across ages. Together with a sample-barcoded 5' primer, a J-beta primer mix was included in a second PCR lasting roughly 6 to 12 cycles. From the 5' RACE reads, TCRdb called clonotypes with MiXCR, one entry per CDR3 protein. The profile shows around 1,900,000 distinct CDR3 sequences, roughly two fifths of them singletons. The CDR3 contains 13 residues. Germline V lookup: CDR1 SEHNR, CDR2 FQNEAQ (reference sequence). Remarks on this clonotype: One end of the junction is discordant with germline, which a read error may explain.

The receptor's source is a human donor in good health. The sequenced sample was blood. The chain employs TRBV7-9 and TRBJ2-4; 11 bases match TRBD2. The CDR3 loop is CAGSLVTSGEKYF. The CDR3 DNA is TGTGCCGGCAGCTTAGTGACTAGCGGGGAAAAGTACTTC.